This TCR beta chain was captured by sequencing in a study of T cell repertoires in aging, cancer and after chemotherapy. Study information: Repeat sampling of healthy donors over several months to years showed clear clonal overlap. About 8.8 million TCR reads were in the whole dataset. Study findings and constraints: Healthy donors lost TCR diversity with age mainly through richness, cancer patients through richness and evenness.

Peripheral blood genomic DNA, not sorted cells or RNA, was the template. Germline V gene sequence: CDR1 MNHEY, CDR2 SVGEGT. CDR3 length: 15 amino acids. Multiplex touch-down PCR with TRB-A/B primers amplified rearranged V-D-J TRB sequences. TCRdb processed the multiplex PCR reads anew with MiXCR; each CDR3 protein has one entry. The sample lists 8,700 or so distinct CDR3 sequences, approximately 25% occurring once. In this sample, this clonotype turned up once. The antigen remains unidentified. The junction does not match germline at one end; this may be a read error. The rearrangement uses TRBV6-2 or TRBV6-3 and TRBJ2-4, with TRBD2 as a possible D gene (6 bases). Sequenced input: blood. This TCR was recovered from a human donor in good health. The CDR3 DNA follows: TGTGCCATCAGTGAGGGGAGGCTAGCCAAAAGCATTCAGTACTTC. Translation gives CAISEGRLAKSIQYF.